These T cell receptor beta chains were read from a single sample in a study of T-cell reconstitution after alpha-beta-depleted transplantation in children. TCRdb processed the PCR reads anew with MiXCR; each CDR3 protein has one entry. The profile covers approximately 270,000 distinct CDR3 sequences, with roughly 9.5% appearing a single time and roughly a tenth taken by the ten largest. This specimen was PBMCs from the stem cell graft donor, taken from the stem cell graft. Source of these receptors: a human donor who donated a stem cell graft to a child with SCID. Both conserved end residues are part of each CDR3. A D gene is named only where the DNA matches it firmly. The size field is filled for only some rows; it gives once, few, many or a size class.

TRBJ2-1,-,TRBV5-1,-,CASSLASGSSYNEQFF,TGCGCCAGCAGCTTGGCGTCGGGGAGCTCCTACAATGAGCAGTTCTTC
TRBJ2-5,-,TRBV9,-,CASSAEGGLKTQYF,TGTGCCAGCAGCGCGGAGGGGGGGCTGAAGACCCAGTACTTC
TRBJ1-1,-,TRBV6-2/TRBV6-3,few,CASSTYTDTEAFF,TGTGCCAGCAGCACCTACACAGACACTGAAGCTTTCTTT
TRBJ2-7,-,TRBV7-2,-,CASSLGQSRQYF,TGTGCCAGCAGCCTAGGACAGTCCCGTCAGTACTTC
TRBJ1-1,-,TRBV19,many,CASSSRTNTEAFF,TGTGCCAGTAGTAGTCGAACCAACACTGAAGCTTTCTTT
TRBJ2-3,-,TRBV11-3,few,CASSLNEGTDTQYF,TGTGCCAGCAGCTTAAATGAGGGCACAGATACGCAGTATTTT
TRBJ2-3,-,TRBV7-3,many,CASSLTRGDTQYF,TGTGCCAGCAGCTTAACGCGGGGAGATACGCAGTATTTT
TRBJ1-6,TRBD1,TRBV20-1,-,CSARDITRDSRLGSPLHF,TGCAGTGCTAGAGATATTACCCGGGACAGCCGTTTGGGTTCACCCCTCCACTTT
TRBJ2-1,-,TRBV7-2,-,CASSTSTGTPYNEQFF,TGTGCCAGCAGCACGTCTACAGGGACGCCCTACAATGAGCAGTTCTTC
TRBJ2-2,-,TRBV6-5,-,CASSYGSLGELFF,TGTGCCAGCAGTTACGGTAGCTTAGGGGAGCTGTTTTTT
TRBJ2-6,TRBD1,TRBV5-1,-,CASTNTGVQSGANVLTF,TGCGCCAGCACAAACACAGGGGTACAAAGTGGGGCCAACGTCCTGACTTTC
TRBJ2-3,-,TRBV20-1,many,CSASLPGSTDTQYF,TGCAGTGCTAGTCTACCCGGTAGCACAGATACGCAGTATTTT
TRBJ2-7,TRBD1,TRBV12-3/TRBV12-4,-,CASSLTGGAWDEQYF,TGTGCCAGCAGTTTGACAGGGGGCGCTTGGGACGAGCAGTACTTC
TRBJ1-6,-,TRBV12-3/TRBV12-4,-,CASTDTTANSPLHF,TGTGCCAGCACCGACACGACAGCTAATTCACCCCTCCACTTT
TRBJ1-1,-,TRBV7-9,many,CASSADRDEAFF,TGTGCCAGCAGCGCGGACAGAGATGAAGCTTTCTTT
TRBJ2-2,-,TRBV5-6,-,CASSLVTPGGLFF,TGTGCCAGCAGCTTGGTGACTCCCGGTGGGCTGTTTTTT
TRBJ2-7,-,TRBV4-2,-,CASSQELGGEQYF,TGTGCCAGCAGCCAAGAGCTGGGCGGGGAGCAGTACTTC
TRBJ2-2,-,TRBV5-1,-,CASSGPLTGELFF,TGCGCCAGCAGCGGTCCGCTCACCGGGGAGCTGTTTTTT
TRBJ2-2,-,TRBV6-5,many,CASSWTVENTGELFF,TGTGCCAGCAGTTGGACTGTGGAGAACACCGGGGAGCTGTTTTTT
TRBJ2-7,TRBD1,TRBV12-3/TRBV12-4,-,CASSHRDRGPYEQYF,TGTGCCAGCAGTCACCGGGACAGGGGCCCCTACGAGCAGTACTTC
TRBJ1-2,-,TRBV12-3/TRBV12-4,few,CASSLFGTGIYGYTF,TGTGCCAGCAGTTTGTTTGGTACGGGAATCTATGGCTACACCTTC
TRBJ1-2,-,TRBV7-9,many,CASTSLTERSGYTF,TGTGCCAGCACCTCACTGACAGAAAGGTCAGGCTACACCTTC
TRBJ1-5,-,TRBV10-3,-,CAISESGGGNQPQHF,TGTGCCATCAGTGAGTCAGGAGGGGGCAATCAGCCCCAGCATTTT
TRBJ2-5,-,TRBV5-1,few,CASSPWTAQETQYF,TGCGCCAGCAGCCCCTGGACAGCACAAGAGACCCAGTACTTC
TRBJ2-1,TRBD2,TRBV27,few,CASSLGLAGGQEQFF,TGTGCCAGCAGTTTAGGGCTAGCGGGGGGACAGGAGCAGTTCTTC
TRBJ2-3,-,TRBV27,-,CASSPRLPMSTDTQYF,TGTGCCAGCAGTCCCAGACTTCCCATGAGCACAGATACGCAGTATTTT
TRBJ2-5,-,TRBV9,-,CASSVAGGANQETQYF,TGTGCCAGCAGCGTAGCGGGCGGAGCGAACCAAGAGACCCAGTACTTC
TRBJ2-5,-,TRBV5-1,few,CASRFLSPQETQYF,TGCGCCAGCAGGTTCCTGTCCCCTCAAGAGACCCAGTACTTC
TRBJ2-7,TRBD1,TRBV25-1,-,CASGDRVHEQYF,TGTGCCAGCGGAGACAGGGTTCACGAGCAGTACTTC
TRBJ2-3,TRBD2,TRBV20-1,many,CSARDQGLPNTQYF,TGCAGTGCTAGAGATCAGGGACTACCAAATACGCAGTATTTT
TRBJ2-5,-,TRBV5-1,-,CASSFLQRAETQYF,TGCGCCAGCAGCTTTCTGCAACGGGCGGAGACCCAGTACTTC
TRBJ1-2,-,TRBV20-1,-,CSAKVTAANYGYTF,TGCAGTGCTAAAGTCACAGCAGCTAACTATGGCTACACCTTC
TRBJ2-1,-,TRBV5-1,few,CASSWADEQFF,TGCGCCAGCAGCTGGGCCGATGAGCAGTTCTTC
TRBJ2-3,TRBD2,TRBV3-1,-,CASSPFPGLAGLPSYF,TGTGCCAGCAGCCCATTTCCGGGACTAGCGGGTCTTCCCTCGTATTTT
TRBJ1-1,-,TRBV25-1,few,CASMDYPSGSEAFF,TGTGCCAGCATGGATTACCCGTCCGGCAGTGAAGCTTTCTTT
TRBJ1-6,TRBD1,TRBV9,-,CASSVARGGNSPLHF,TGTGCCAGCAGCGTAGCCAGGGGGGGAAATTCACCCCTCCACTTT
TRBJ1-1,-,TRBV12-3/TRBV12-4,-,CASSYPTNRGITEAFF,TGTGCCAGCAGTTATCCGACTAATCGGGGCATCACTGAAGCTTTCTTT
TRBJ1-1,-,TRBV5-1,few,CASSYTGMNTEAFF,TGCGCCAGCAGCTACACAGGGATGAACACTGAAGCTTTCTTT
TRBJ2-7,TRBD1,TRBV28,many,CASSFSQGAEQYF,TGTGCCAGCAGTTTTTCACAGGGGGCCGAGCAGTACTTC
TRBJ2-1,TRBD2,TRBV5-1,-,CASSLGIAGPYNEQFF,TGCGCCAGCAGCTTGGGCATAGCGGGGCCATACAATGAGCAGTTCTTC
TRBJ2-1,-,TRBV27,-,CASSQRDYYSYNEQFF,TGTGCCAGCAGTCAACGCGACTACTACAGCTACAATGAGCAGTTCTTC
TRBJ1-6,-,TRBV18,-,CASSPRAYSPLHF,TGTGCCAGCTCACCGAGAGCATATTCACCCCTCCACTTT
TRBJ2-5,-,TRBV3-1,-,CASSSPRLSQETQYF,TGTGCCAGCAGCTCTCCAAGACTAAGCCAAGAGACCCAGTACTTC
TRBJ1-4,TRBD1,TRBV12-3/TRBV12-4,few,CASSLQGAGEKLFF,TGTGCCAGCAGTCTTCAGGGGGCTGGGGAAAAACTGTTTTTT
TRBJ2-4,-,TRBV11-1,few,CASSLGWARGLAKNIQYF,TGTGCCAGCAGCTTAGGATGGGCACGCGGCTTGGCCAAAAACATTCAGTACTTC